This record covers a single TCR beta chain. Its antigen is still unknown. Primers included in the PCR were 60 Vbeta and 13 Jbeta primers. Sequencing used immunoSEQ multiplex PCR; TCRdb keeps in-frame clones, though not all of them. The ten top clones account for 1%, within a sample of approximately 120,000 clones. The sample originates from a study of cytomegalovirus exposure and HLA in healthy donors. Study-level background: A data release that came early held 80 million or so unique TCRs from HLA-typed donors. Whole-study results and caveats: Earlier findings revealed that most TCR beta V segments proved productive either about 87% or about 30% of the time. According to the study, 180 or so TCR beta chains were cytomegalovirus-associated. Many donors shared some public TCRs, even though most TCR sequences were rare.

Germline loops: CDR1 SGHRS, CDR2 YFSETQ. After removal of 0 bases from V and 5 bases from J, the junction contained 5 bases not matched to a gene. This CDR3 is built from 14 residues. What was sequenced was PBMCs. The V and J genes are TRBV5-1 and TRBJ2-7; 7 bases are shared with TRBD2. The receptor was derived from a man aged 18 to 30 in good health and CMV-seronegative. CDR3 in DNA: TGCGCCAGCAGCTTGGGTGCGGGAGACGACGAGCAGTACTTC. This encodes CASSLGAGDDEQYF.